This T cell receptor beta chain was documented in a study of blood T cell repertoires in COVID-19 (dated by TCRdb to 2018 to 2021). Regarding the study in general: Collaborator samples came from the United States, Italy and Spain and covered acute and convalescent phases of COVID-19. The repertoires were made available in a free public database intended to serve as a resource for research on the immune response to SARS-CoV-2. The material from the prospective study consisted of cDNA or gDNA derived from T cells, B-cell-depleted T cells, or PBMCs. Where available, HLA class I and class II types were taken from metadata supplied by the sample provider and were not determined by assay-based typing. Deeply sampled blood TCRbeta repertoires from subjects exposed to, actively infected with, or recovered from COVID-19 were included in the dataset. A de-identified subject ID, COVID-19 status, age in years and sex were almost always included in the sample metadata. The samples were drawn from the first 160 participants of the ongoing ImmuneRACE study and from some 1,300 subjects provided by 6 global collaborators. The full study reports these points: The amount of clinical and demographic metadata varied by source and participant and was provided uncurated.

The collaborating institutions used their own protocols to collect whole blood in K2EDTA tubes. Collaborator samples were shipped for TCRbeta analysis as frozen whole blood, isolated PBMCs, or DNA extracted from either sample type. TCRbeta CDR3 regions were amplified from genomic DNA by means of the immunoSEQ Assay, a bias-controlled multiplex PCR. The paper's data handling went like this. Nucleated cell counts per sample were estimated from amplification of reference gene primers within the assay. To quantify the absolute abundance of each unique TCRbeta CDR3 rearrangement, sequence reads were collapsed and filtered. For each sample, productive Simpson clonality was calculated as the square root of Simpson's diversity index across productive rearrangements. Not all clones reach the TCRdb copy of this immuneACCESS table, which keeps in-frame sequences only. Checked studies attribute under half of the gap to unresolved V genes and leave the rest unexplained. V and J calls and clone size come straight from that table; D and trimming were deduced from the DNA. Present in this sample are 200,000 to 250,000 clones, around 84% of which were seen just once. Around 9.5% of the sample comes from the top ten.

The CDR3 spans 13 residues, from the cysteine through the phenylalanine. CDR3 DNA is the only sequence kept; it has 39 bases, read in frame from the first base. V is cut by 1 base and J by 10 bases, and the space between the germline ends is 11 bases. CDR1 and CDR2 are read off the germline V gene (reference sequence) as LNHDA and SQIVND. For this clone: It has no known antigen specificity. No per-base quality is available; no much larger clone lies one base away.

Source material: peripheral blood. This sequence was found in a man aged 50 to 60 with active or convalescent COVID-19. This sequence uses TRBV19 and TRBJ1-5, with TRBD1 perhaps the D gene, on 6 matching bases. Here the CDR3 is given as CASSIAGVRPQHF. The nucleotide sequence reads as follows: TGTGCCAGTAGTATAGCAGGGGTAAGACCCCAGCATTTT.